This section outlines one TCR beta chain sequence together with its context. The target antigen is unknown. Then a second PCR, running about 6 to 12 cycles, was carried out with a sample-barcoded 5' primer and a J-beta primer mix. TCRdb redid the calling of the 5' RACE reads with MiXCR, one entry per CDR3 protein. The sample includes under 800,000 distinct CDR3 sequences, roughly 45% seen only once; the top ten take 20% to 25%. This specimen comes from a study of blood T cells in healthy people across ages. Per germline, CDR1 WSHSY and CDR2 SAAADI. The CDR3 loop spans 15 amino acids. Unmatched junction bases numbered 6, after V lost 7 bases and J lost 0 bases. Notes on the study in general: A greater number of naive CD4+ cells and higher diversity distinguished long-lived donors from aged donors.

The gene calls are TRBV10-2 and TRBJ2-7; the match to TRBD2 covers 10 bases. The clonotype comes from a woman aged 55 to 70 in good health. The sample consisted of blood. Written as DNA, the CDR3 is TGCGCCAGCACTCCAGCGGGGGGGAGCTCCTACGAGCAGTACTTC. This encodes CASTPAGGSSYEQYF.